What follows describes a single TCR beta chain. What antigen it recognizes has not been identified. No much larger clone is present one base from it, and per-base qualities are unavailable. This record belongs to a study of blood T cell repertoires in COVID-19 (dated by TCRdb to 2018 to 2021). Regarding the complete study: Collaborator samples came from the United States, Italy and Spain and covered acute and convalescent phases of COVID-19. The prospective study material was composed of cDNA or gDNA derived from T cells, B-cell-depleted T cells, or PBMCs. Subjects who had been exposed to COVID-19, were actively infected with it, or had recovered from it provided the deeply sampled blood TCRbeta repertoires that made up the dataset. A freely available public database, intended as a resource for researchers studying the immune response to SARS-CoV-2, is where the repertoires were released. Samples were obtained from the ongoing ImmuneRACE study (first 160 participants) and from over 1,000 subjects provided by 6 global collaborators. The sample metadata nearly always contained a de-identified subject ID, COVID-19 status, age in years and sex. Where available, HLA class I and class II types were obtained from metadata supplied by the sample provider rather than from assay-based typing. The research as a whole found: How much clinical and demographic metadata was included differed by source and by participant, and the metadata was provided uncurated.

Participants in the prospective study were aged roughly 18 to 95 years, lived in 24 United States geographic areas, and enrolled through a virtual design. Cohort assignment in the prospective study relied on participant-reported clinical history from a screening survey and a study questionnaire. Mobile phlebotomists in the prospective study collected whole blood, serum and a nasopharyngeal or oropharyngeal swab from every participant. Additional blood draws and questionnaires over an approximately 2-month period could optionally be provided by prospective study participants. Before DNA extraction, blood samples from the prospective study were shipped at room temperature or frozen. The immunoSEQ Assay, a bias-controlled multiplex PCR, was used to amplify TCRbeta CDR3 regions from genomic DNA. Turning to the authors' computational methods: The number of nucleated cells in each sample was estimated from the amplification of reference gene primers within the assay. To quantify the absolute abundance of each unique TCRbeta CDR3 rearrangement, sequence reads were collapsed and filtered. For each sample, productive Simpson clonality was calculated as the square root of Simpson's diversity index across productive rearrangements. Sourced from immuneACCESS, this table was stored by TCRdb with only in-frame sequences that have V and J called. A share of the clones is absent; for the studies checked, an unresolved V gene accounts for under half, and the remainder has no known explanation. Clonal size and the V and J genes are those of that table, whereas D and trimming came from the DNA. A total of 260,000 or so clones appear in this sample, approximately 89% of them only once. The ten largest make up roughly 1.2% of the sample.

The sample was PBMCs or T cells enriched from blood (not recorded which). The TCR sequence derives from a woman between 40 and 50 years old with acute COVID-19.

The bases read TGCAGCGTTAATACAGGATTCCCCTACGAGCAGTACTTC. This codes for CSVNTGFPYEQYF. Recombination connected TRBV29-1 to TRBJ2-7; TRBD1 is possibly the D segment (5 matching bases). Reading from cysteine to phenylalanine, the CDR3 counts 13 amino acids. Of all the DNA, just the CDR3 is kept, 39 bases in frame from base 1. V sheds 5 bases and J sheds 2 bases, leaving 13 bases between their ends. CDR1 and CDR2 were assigned from the germline V gene as SQVTM and ANQGSEA.